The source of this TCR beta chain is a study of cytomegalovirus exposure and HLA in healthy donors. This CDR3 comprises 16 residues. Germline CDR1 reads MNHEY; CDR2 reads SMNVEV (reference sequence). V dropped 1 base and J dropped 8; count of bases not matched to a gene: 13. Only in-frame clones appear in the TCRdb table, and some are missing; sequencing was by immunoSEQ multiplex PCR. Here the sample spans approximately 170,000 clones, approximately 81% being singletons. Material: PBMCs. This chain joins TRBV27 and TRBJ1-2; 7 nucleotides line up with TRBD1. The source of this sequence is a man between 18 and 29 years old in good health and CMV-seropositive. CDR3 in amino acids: CASSLYAGGIFEGYTF. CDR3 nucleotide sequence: TGTGCCAGCAGTTTATATGCAGGGGGAATATTCGAGGGCTACACCTTC.